These 16 T cell receptor beta chains were all obtained from the same sample, sequenced in a study of shared clonotypes between healthy human individuals (dated by TCRdb to the early 2020s). Libraries were prepared through the immunoSEQ multiplex PCR assay. TCRdb carries this immuneACCESS record with in-frame sequences only. Its versions omit some clonotypes, under half of them owing to an unresolved V gene in the studies checked, with the rest unexplained. This sample holds under 120,000 clones; roughly 70% were observed only once. Around 26% of the sample goes to the ten largest clones. Input material: memory CD8+ T cells sorted from blood. The cell subset or site label, as the study defines it: CD45RO+ cells pooled with CCR7-negative TemRA cells. The receptors here all came from a woman aged 25-40 years in good health.

The rearrangement links TRBV5-8 to TRBJ2-1; 9 bases agree with TRBD1. The ends lost 4 bases at V and 6 bases at J; junction bases unmatched: 14. Germline assignment: CDR1 SGHTS and CDR2 YDEGEE. The CDR3 spans 17 residues. The CDR3 DNA reads as TGTGCCAGCAGCCCGGTTGAATGGGACAGGGCGTCCAATGAGCAGTTCTTC. The encoded protein is CASSPVEWDRASNEQFF.

This chain joins TRBV19 and TRBJ2-7; D may be TRBD1 (6 bases). CDR1 is LNHDA and CDR2 is SQIVND in the germline V gene (reference sequence). CDR3 length: 13 residues. Trimming removed 3 bases from V and 6 bases from J, with 12 bases in between. CDR3 coding DNA: TGTGCCAGTAGTATTGCTATGGGGGCCGAGCAGTACTTC. It is translated as CASSIAMGAEQYF.

Many counts were recorded for this clone. This sample includes further DNA sequences coding for the same CDR3. This chain links TRBV6-4 with TRBJ2-6; D gene unclear. The germline gives CDR1 MRHNA, CDR2 SNTAGT. The CDR3 is 15 residues long. V was clipped by 0 bases and J by 0 bases, with 3 bases between them. CDR3 region: CASSDSNSGANVLTF. CDR3 DNA: TGTGCCAGCAGTGACTCGAACTCTGGGGCCAACGTCCTGACTTTC.

This clone has at least ten counts. The chain joins TRBV14 to TRBJ1-1, with TRBD1 as a possible D gene (5 bases). The ends were cut back, 4 bases at V and 4 bases at J, with 16 bases in the middle. This CDR3 is 15 amino acids long. CDR1 and CDR2 (germline): SGHDN, FVKESK. This chain's CDR3 is CASSRVQGKLTEAFF. CDR3 in DNA: TGTGCCAGCAGCCGAGTCCAGGGAAAACTCACTGAAGCTTTCTTT.

This clone was counted only a few times. The chain combines TRBV7-2 with TRBJ1-1; 7 bases align to TRBD1. V shed 5 bases, J shed 3 bases, and the junction held 3 bases outside the gene matches. In germline, CDR1 is SGHTA, CDR2 FQGNSA. The CDR3 has 13 residues. In DNA form, the CDR3 reads TGTGCCAGCAGCCCTCAGGGGGACACTGAAGCTTTCTTT. Encoded protein: CASSPQGDTEAFF.

The chain employs TRBV28 and TRBJ2-3; D uncertain. V was shortened by 3 bases and J by 6 bases, with 7 bases between the two germline ends. Germline assignment: CDR1 MDHEN and CDR2 SYDVKM. The CDR3 totals 12 residues. CDR3 residues: CASSLGSDTQYF. The CDR3 DNA reads as TGTGCCAGCAGTTTGGGGTCGGATACGCAGTATTTT.

This clone was detected many times. The chain joins TRBV19 to TRBJ2-2; D gene uncertain. V lost 3 bases and J lost 4, with 9 bases in between. The CDR3 spans 14 residues. Germline loops: CDR1 LNHDA, CDR2 SQIVND (reference sequence). Here the CDR3 reads CASSMNGPTGELFF. CDR3 sequence (DNA): TGTGCCAGTAGTATGAACGGGCCCACCGGGGAGCTGTTTTTT.

CDR3 bases: TGCGCCAGCAGCCAAGTCAGTGTTCGGGAGTTGGGCACAGATACGCAGTATTTT. It codes for CASSQVSVRELGTDTQYF. The J gene is TRBJ2-3, the V gene TRBV4-1; a weak D match, TRBD2 (6 bases). The CDR3 is made up of 18 amino acids. Trimming took 1 base from V and 1 from J, leaving 18 bases between them. Germline V gives CDR1 MGHRA, CDR2 YSYEKL.

This clone was picked up many times. The chain joins TRBV19 to TRBJ2-7; D not resolved. The length of the CDR3 is 14 residues. Trimming pared 4 bases from V and 0 bases from J, leaving 10 bases between. Germline V gene sequence: CDR1 LNHDA, CDR2 SQIVND (reference sequence). The CDR3 loop reads CASSREFTSYEQYF. CDR3 DNA: TGTGCCAGTAGTAGAGAGTTTACCTCCTACGAGCAGTACTTC. Supplemented by reference TRBV19 and TRBJ2-7, the full variable domain reads DGGITQSPKYLFRKEGQNVTLSCEQNLNHDAMYWYRQDPGQGLRLIYYSQIVNDFQKGDIAEGYSVSREKKESFPLTVTSAQKNPTAFYLCASSREFTSYEQYFGPGTRLTVT.

This sequence joins TRBV27 and TRBJ2-7; no clear D. Trimming left V 10 bases short and J 4 bases short, with 14 bases between. This CDR3 has 12 amino acids. Looked up from germline, CDR1 is MNHEY and CDR2 is SMNVEV (reference sequence). In nucleotides, the CDR3 is TGTGCCACCATGGGTAGTCCTTACGAGCAGTACTTC. Amino acids: CATMGSPYEQYF.

This chain uses TRBV28 with TRBJ2-7, with 7 bases fitting TRBD1. The germline CDR1 and CDR2 sequences are MDHEN and SYDVKM. V shed 3 bases and J 4 bases; nucleotides not matched to a gene: 6. The CDR3 has 14 amino acids. The DNA of the CDR3 is TGTGCCAGCAGTTTCGGGACAGAAGAATACGAGCAGTACTTC. Amino acids: CASSFGTEEYEQYF.

This clone is deemed medium-sized. J is TRBJ2-5 and V is TRBV7-2, with 8 bases lining up with TRBD2. Germline V lookup: CDR1 SGHTA, CDR2 FQGNSA. CDR3 size: 15 residues. V trimming: 7 bases; J trimming: 4 bases; junction bases outside the gene matches: 11. Here the CDR3 DNA reads TGTGCCAGCACCCCCGGACTAGCCCACGTAGAGACCCAGTACTTC. It yields the protein CASTPGLAHVETQYF.

This clone was seen only a few times. The chain links TRBV6-1 to TRBJ2-1; no reliable D call. CDR1 MNHNS and CDR2 SASEGT come from the germline V gene. This CDR3 has 13 residues. V lost 5 bases and J 2 bases, leaving 7 bases between the germline ends. CDR3 sequence: CASSSDTYNEQFF. CDR3 DNA sequence: TGTGCCAGCAGTAGCGACACCTACAATGAGCAGTTCTTC.

This clone has only one observation. V gene TRBV5-1 combines with J gene TRBJ2-2; 8 bases map to TRBD1. J was trimmed by 0 bases and V by 4 bases; bases with no gene match: 8. Germline V gene sequence: CDR1 SGHRS, CDR2 YFSETQ. The CDR3 is made up of 17 amino acids. The CDR3 sequence: CASSKGTGEANTGELFF. CDR3 nucleotides: TGCGCCAGCAGCAAAGGGACAGGAGAAGCGAACACCGGGGAGCTGTTTTTT.

V gene TRBV29-1 combines with J gene TRBJ2-5; 9 bases agree with TRBD1. The CDR3 consists of 14 residues. V lost 7 bases and J lost 2; bases outside the gene matches: 8. CDR1 is SQVTM, CDR2 ANQGSEA, per germline. The CDR3 coding sequence is TGCAGCGCGGACCGGGACAGGGAACAAGAGACCCAGTACTTC. Amino acids: CSADRDREQETQYF.

CDR3 in DNA: TGTGCCAGCAGTCCCTCCGGGACAGCATATGGCTACACCTTC. This encodes CASSPSGTAYGYTF. This chain uses TRBV27 with TRBJ1-2; TRBD1 aligns across 7 bases. The CDR3 spans 14 residues. Germline V gene lookup returns CDR1 MNHEY and CDR2 SMNVEV (reference sequence). Trimming took 5 bases from V and 5 from J; bases not matched to a gene: 8.